The T cell receptor beta chain under discussion was sequenced for a study of cytomegalovirus exposure and HLA in healthy donors. Comment on this clone: The target antigen is unknown.

Per germline, CDR1 MNHEY and CDR2 SVGAGI. Between the trimmed V and J ends, which lost 0 bases and 3 bases, there was a span of 15 bases. The CDR3 sequence is 16 residues long. The PCR had 60 Vbeta and 13 Jbeta primers. Clones were sequenced by immunoSEQ multiplex PCR, and TCRdb holds only the in-frame ones, with some missing. Of about 160,000 clones listed, 77% were seen once; the top ten hold 3.7%. Broader study findings: It was 150 to 200 TCR beta chains that were listed as cytomegalovirus-associated. Clonal expansion, a later analysis showed, was greater in HLA-associated TCR beta chains than in equally common others. Analyzed later, association rates of TCRs varied across HLA loci, with DRB1 most and HLA-C fewest.

Sequenced sample: PBMCs. This clonotype was obtained from a young man in good health and CMV-seropositive. V usage is TRBV6-5 and J usage is TRBJ2-7, with a tentative D call TRBD1 (5 bases). CDR3 nucleotides: TGTGCCAGCAGTTACTCTGGGGCTGGGTTCAACTACGAGCAGTACTTC. Encoded protein: CASSYSGAGFNYEQYF.